The next 7 T cell receptor beta chains were all read from a single sample in a study of cytomegalovirus exposure and HLA in healthy donors. 60 Vbeta and 13 Jbeta primers were used in PCR. The method was immunoSEQ multiplex PCR; TCRdb's version includes in-frame clones alone and lacks a portion of them. Among approximately 280,000 clones, roughly 85% were seen once, and the ten largest hold roughly 4%. The sequenced material came from PBMCs. All receptors come from a man aged 40-49 years in good health and CMV-seropositive.

This chain uses TRBV5-1 with TRBJ1-1; 9 bases map to TRBD1. The ends lost 4 bases at V and 4 bases at J; junction bases unmatched: 11. CDR3 length equals 16 residues. The germline V gene has CDR1 SGHRS and CDR2 YFSETQ. The CDR3 sequence is CASSQEVWGQGTEAFF. The CDR3 DNA reads as TGCGCCAGCAGCCAGGAGGTTTGGGGACAGGGCACTGAAGCTTTCTTT. The entire variable domain, with the rest obtained from reference TRBV5-1 and TRBJ1-1, is as follows: KAGVTQTPRYLIKTRGQQVTLSCSPISGHRSVSWYQQTPGQGLQFLFEYFSETQRNKGNFPGRFSGRQFSNSRSEMNVSTLELGDSALYLCASSQEVWGQGTEAFFGQGTRLTVV.

The rearrangement uses TRBV29-1 and TRBJ2-3; 9 nucleotides align to TRBD2. The CDR3 totals 13 residues. CDR1 is SQVTM, CDR2 ANQGSEA, per germline. Trimming cost V 4 bases and J 4 bases; bases outside gene matches: 3. DNA of the CDR3: TGCAGCGTTGGAGGCGGGAGGGCAGATACGCAGTATTTT. It specifies CSVGGGRADTQYF.

V is TRBV28 and J is TRBJ2-7; 9 nucleotides agree with TRBD1. Trimming removed 7 bases from V and 1 base from J; junction bases left unmatched: 11. The germline gives CDR1 MDHEN, CDR2 SYDVKM. CDR3 length equals 16 residues. CDR3 amino acids: CASNKGQGWASYEQYF. The CDR3 nucleotides are TGTGCCAGCAATAAAGGACAGGGGTGGGCTTCCTACGAGCAGTACTTC.

The chain employs TRBV5-8 and TRBJ2-1, with D perhaps matching TRBD2 (7 bases). Germline V CDR1 and CDR2: SGHTS, YDEGEE. V lost 1 base to trimming and J lost 10 bases, with 15 bases between them. CDR3 length equals 14 residues. As DNA, the CDR3 is TGTGCCAGCAGCTTGATTACAGGGAGGGGCGAGCAGTTCTTC. Amino acid sequence: CASSLITGRGEQFF.

The rearrangement links TRBV21-1 to TRBJ2-1; the DNA was not used to check the table's D call, TRBD1. TRBV21-1 is a known pseudogene. The length of the CDR3 is 15 residues. In nucleotides, the CDR3 is TGTGCCAGCAGCAAGGGGACAGGGGGTTCCAATGAGCAGTTCTTC. Encoded protein: CASSKGTGGSNEQFF.

The rearrangement uses TRBV10-3 and TRBJ2-1; D remains unclear. Germline-derived CDR1 and CDR2 are ENHRY and SYGVKD. V lost 0 bases and J 0 bases, leaving 6 bases between the germline ends. This CDR3 spans 15 amino acids. CDR3 nucleotides: TGTGCCATCAGTGAGTCGGCGGACTCCTACAATGAGCAGTTCTTC. This codes for CAISESADSYNEQFF.

This sequence joins TRBV28 and TRBJ2-5; 7 nucleotides line up with TRBD2. CDR1 and CDR2 (germline): MDHEN, SYDVKM. The CDR3 covers 14 residues. J was trimmed by 5 bases and V by 5 bases; bases with no gene match: 8. DNA for the CDR3: TGTGCCAGCAGTCTCAGGGAGGGCAGGGAGACCCAGTACTTC. Amino acid sequence: CASSLREGRETQYF.